This entry lists 27 T cell receptor beta chains sequenced from one sample in a study of blood T cell repertoires in COVID-19 (dated by TCRdb to 2018 to 2020). The protocol used for the library was the immunoSEQ multiplex PCR assay. In its TCRdb copy, this immuneACCESS table keeps in-frame sequences only and misses some clones. Where compared with another copy, unresolved V genes explain less than half of these, and the others have no known cause. This sample holds about 260,000 clones; about 87% were observed only once. Less than 3% of the sample belongs to the ten largest clones. Input material: PBMCs or T cells enriched from blood (not recorded which). The receptors derive from a woman between 45 and 65 years old who had recovered from COVID-19.

The rearrangement links TRBV9 to TRBJ1-2; TRBD1 aligns across 10 bases. CDR1 and CDR2 from the germline V gene are SGDLS and YYNGEE. The length of the CDR3 is 14 residues. J was trimmed by 5 bases and V by 3 bases; bases with no gene match: 4. As DNA, the CDR3 is TGTGCCAGCAGCGGACAGGGGGCTCAGTATGGCTACACCTTC. Translating it yields CASSGQGAQYGYTF.

The chain employs TRBV20-1 and TRBJ1-2; a weak D match, TRBD1 (6 bases). V was clipped by 3 bases and J by 9 bases, with 14 bases between them. Germline-derived CDR1 and CDR2 are DFQATT and SNEGSKA (reference sequence). This CDR3 has 12 amino acids. The CDR3 sequence: CSASQDRRSYTF. The CDR3 DNA follows: TGCAGTGCTAGTCAGGACAGAAGGAGCTACACCTTC.

This clone was observed a single time. J is TRBJ2-3 and V is TRBV5-4; TRBD2 matches at 10 bases. The CDR3 runs 15 residues. Losses at the gene ends were 5 bases for V and 3 bases for J; bases not matched to a gene: 6. Germline loops: CDR1 SGHNT, CDR2 YYREEE (reference sequence). CDR3: CASRLPSGSTDTQYF. DNA for the CDR3: TGTGCCAGCAGACTCCCTAGCGGGAGTACAGATACGCAGTATTTT.

The chain recombines TRBV7-2 with TRBJ2-1; 12 bases agree with TRBD2. Looked up from germline, CDR1 is SGHTA and CDR2 is FQGNSA. CDR3 length: 15 residues. V lost 2 bases, J lost 7 bases, and 3 bases stayed unmatched. The CDR3 nucleotides read TGTGCCAGCAGCTTACGAACTAGCGGGAGGAATGAGCAGTTCTTC. Protein: CASSLRTSGRNEQFF. The full variable domain, with the rest looked up from reference TRBV7-2 and TRBJ2-1, is GAGVSQSPSNKVTEKGKDVELRCDPISGHTALYWYRQSLGQGLEFLIYFQGNSAPDKSGLPSDRFSAERTGGSVSTLTIQRTQQEDSAVYLCASSLRTSGRNEQFFGPGTRLTVL.

This chain connects TRBV14 to TRBJ2-7; 7 bases align to TRBD1. CDR3 length equals 16 residues. CDR1 is SGHDN, CDR2 FVKESK, per germline. Trimming at V came to 4 bases and at J to 5 bases, leaving 14 bases not matched to a gene. This CDR3 is CASSLNLWTGGDEQYF. CDR3 sequence (DNA): TGTGCCAGCAGCCTAAACCTTTGGACAGGAGGCGACGAGCAGTACTTC.

This clone has just a few counts. This chain links TRBV4-2 with TRBJ1-6, with a tentative D call TRBD1 (6 bases). There are 15 residues in the CDR3. Germline CDR1 LGHNA, CDR2 YNFKEQ. V gave up 0 bases and J gave up 10 bases, with 13 bases separating them. For the CDR3, the DNA is TGTGCCAGCAGCCAAGATCGGACGAGGGGGTCACCCCTCCACTTT. This sequence encodes CASSQDRTRGSPLHF.

Concerning this clone itself: This CDR3 is also generated by other DNA sequences in the sample. The chain employs TRBV30 and TRBJ1-4; 7 bases align to TRBD1. The CDR3 loop spans 14 amino acids. Losses at the gene ends were 2 bases for V and 4 bases for J; bases not matched to a gene: 4. Germline V gene lookup returns CDR1 GTSNPN and CDR2 SVGIG (reference sequence). CDR3 protein: CAWSWDSRNEKLFF. The CDR3 bases are TGTGCCTGGAGTTGGGACAGTCGTAATGAAAAACTGTTTTTT.

This clone was observed once. This sequence joins TRBV20-1 and TRBJ2-3; D uncertain. V gave up 3 bases and J gave up 8 bases, with 9 bases separating them. Germline CDR1 is DFQATT and CDR2 is SNEGSKA (reference sequence). There are 11 residues in the CDR3. DNA for the CDR3: TGCAGTGCTAGCCGTTCGGGTACGCAGTATTTT. This codes for CSASRSGTQYF.

This rearrangement joins TRBV18 to TRBJ1-5; 7 bases are shared with TRBD1. Per the germline V gene, CDR1 is KGHSH and CDR2 is LQKENI. The CDR3 totals 14 residues. Germline trimming cut 4 bases from V and 4 bases from J; bases unmatched to any gene: 4. The CDR3 loop reads CASSRDSLNQPQHF. The CDR3 nucleotides are TGTGCCAGCTCACGGGACAGTTTAAATCAGCCCCAGCATTTT.

This sequence joins TRBV30 and TRBJ1-2; no firm D call. The CDR3 has 13 residues. The germline CDR1 and CDR2 sequences are GTSNPN and SVGIG (reference sequence). The V gene lost 1 base and the J gene lost 3 bases, with 9 bases spanning the gap. The CDR3 coding sequence is TGTGCCTGGAGTGCCCCGAGTCACTATGGCTACACCTTC. Encoded protein: CAWSAPSHYGYTF.

The chain joins TRBV24-1 to TRBJ2-3, with D tentatively TRBD2 (6 bases). Germline CDR1 KGHDR, CDR2 SFDVKD. The CDR3 is 13 amino acids. V lost 8 bases and J lost 5, with 13 bases in between. The CDR3 DNA follows: TGTGCCACCAAACGGCGGGAAGTAGATACGCAGTATTTT. It is translated as CATKRREVDTQYF.

The gene calls are TRBV25-1 and TRBJ1-1; unclear D gene. CDR3 length: 12 amino acids. The V end was cut by 3 bases, the J end by 7 bases, with 9 bases between. Germline CDR1 is MGHDK and CDR2 is SYGVNS. Here the CDR3 reads CASSDGINEAFF. DNA for the CDR3: TGTGCCAGCAGTGACGGGATTAATGAAGCTTTCTTT.

The V call is TRBV28, the J call TRBJ1-1, with a tentative D call TRBD1 (5 bases). This CDR3 has 12 residues. Looked up from germline, CDR1 is MDHEN and CDR2 is SYDVKM. The V end was cut by 6 bases, the J end by 10 bases, with 15 bases between. CDR3 bases: TGTGCCAGCAGGGCCGGACAACCCCCAGCTTTCTTT. Its protein is CASRAGQPPAFF.

The chain has TRBV2 and TRBJ2-6, with 9 bases lining up with TRBD2. This CDR3 contains 17 residues. Germline trimming cut 6 bases from V and 1 base from J; bases unmatched to any gene: 7. Germline CDR1 reads SNHLY; CDR2 reads FYNNEI. CDR3 nucleotides: TGTGCCAGCAGCGGTAGCGGGAGTTATTCTGGGGCCAACGTCCTGACTTTC. Translating it yields CASSGSGSYSGANVLTF.

The chain combines TRBV28 with TRBJ2-3, with D unclear. CDR3 length equals 15 residues. Germline-derived CDR1 and CDR2 are MDHEN and SYDVKM. Trimming pared 5 bases from V and 0 bases from J, leaving 12 bases between. DNA for the CDR3: TGTGCCAGCAGTCCAAACTACGGTAGCACAGATACGCAGTATTTT. Encoded protein: CASSPNYGSTDTQYF.

The chain carries TRBV7-2 and TRBJ1-6; tentative D call: TRBD1 (6 bases). The CDR3 runs to 16 residues. CDR1 SGHTA and CDR2 FQGNSA come from the germline V gene. V dropped 4 bases and J dropped 5 bases, with 15 bases sitting between them. The CDR3 DNA reads as TGTGCCAGCAGCTACCCTCCTGGACAGAATAATTCACCCCTCCACTTT. It codes for CASSYPPGQNNSPLHF.

The gene calls are TRBV5-1 and TRBJ1-1; 10 nucleotides agree with TRBD1. J was trimmed by 3 bases and V by 3 bases; bases with no gene match: 5. Germline V gives CDR1 SGHRS, CDR2 YFSETQ. This CDR3 is 15 amino acids long. The CDR3 region has the DNA TGCGCCAGCAGCTCTGGGACAGGGGCATACACTGAAGCTTTCTTT. Its protein is CASSSGTGAYTEAFF. Looking up the rest from reference TRBV5-1 and TRBJ1-1 gives the full variable domain: KAGVTQTPRYLIKTRGQQVTLSCSPISGHRSVSWYQQTPGQGLQFLFEYFSETQRNKGNFPGRFSGRQFSNSRSEMNVSTLELGDSALYLCASSSGTGAYTEAFFGQGTRLTVV.

This clone has just one count. The V call is TRBV7-2, the J call TRBJ2-1; no clear D. Trimming left V 1 base short and J 5 bases short, with 12 bases between. CDR3 length: 15 amino acids. Germline assignment: CDR1 SGHTA and CDR2 FQGNSA. The CDR3 reads CASSLGPPSDNEQFF. The CDR3 DNA sequence: TGTGCCAGCAGCTTAGGTCCACCGTCGGACAATGAGCAGTTCTTC.

This clone has just one count. This chain links TRBV5-1 with TRBJ2-2; 10 bases line up with TRBD1. The CDR3 contains 15 residues. V lost 3 bases, J lost 9 bases, and 8 bases stayed unmatched. Germline V gene sequence: CDR1 SGHRS, CDR2 YFSETQ. Here the CDR3 DNA reads TGCGCCAGCAGCTCTGGACAGGGGGACTATCGGGAGCTGTTTTTT. This codes for CASSSGQGDYRELFF.

The chain joins TRBV5-1 to TRBJ2-5; tentatively, D is TRBD1 (5 bases). This CDR3 is 14 amino acids long. V lost 1 base, J lost 2 bases, and 9 bases lay in between. Germline V lookup: CDR1 SGHRS, CDR2 YFSETQ. CDR3 loop: CASSLNSGQETQYF. Here the CDR3 DNA reads TGCGCCAGCAGCTTGAACTCAGGGCAAGAGACCCAGTACTTC. Combining the CDR3 with reference TRBV5-1 and TRBJ2-5 gives the whole variable domain KAGVTQTPRYLIKTRGQQVTLSCSPISGHRSVSWYQQTPGQGLQFLFEYFSETQRNKGNFPGRFSGRQFSNSRSEMNVSTLELGDSALYLCASSLNSGQETQYFGPGTRLLVL.

The rearrangement joins TRBV9 to TRBJ2-1, with D maybe TRBD1 (6 bases). Germline-derived CDR1 and CDR2 are SGDLS and YYNGEE. This CDR3 has 15 amino acids. Trimming left V 4 bases short and J 2 bases short, with 13 bases between. The CDR3, as DNA: TGTGCCAGCAGCCCTCGACAGGTTGCCTACAATGAGCAGTTCTTC. As protein: CASSPRQVAYNEQFF. The whole variable domain, filled in from reference TRBV9 and TRBJ2-1, reads DSGVTQTPKHLITATGQRVTLRCSPRSGDLSVYWYQQSLDQGLQFLIQYYNGEERAKGNILERFSAQQFPDLHSELNLSSLELGDSALYFCASSPRQVAYNEQFFGPGTRLTVL.

The CDR3 is CASTESDISGQPQHF. In DNA, the CDR3 is TGTGCCAGCACCGAATCCGACATATCCGGTCAGCCCCAGCATTTT. V is TRBV7-8 and J is TRBJ1-5; no clear D. The CDR3 is 15 amino acids. Deletions cut 7 bases from V and 6 bases from J, with 19 bases between. The germline V gene has CDR1 SGHVS and CDR2 FQNEAQ.

The V call is TRBV30, the J call TRBJ1-1; 9 bases fit TRBD1. The V and J ends lost 5 bases and 1 base, in that order; junction bases with no gene match: 2. Germline lookup yields CDR1 GTSNPN and CDR2 SVGIG (reference sequence). CDR3 length equals 13 residues. The CDR3 loop is CAWAQGANTEAFF. The DNA of the CDR3 is TGTGCCTGGGCACAGGGGGCGAACACTGAAGCTTTCTTT. The variable domain in full, with the rest retrieved from reference TRBV30 and TRBJ1-1, is SQTIHQWPATLVQPVGSPLSLECTVEGTSNPNLYWYRQAAGRGLQLLFYSVGIGQISSEVPQNLSASRPQDRQFILSSKKLLLSDSGFYLCAWAQGANTEAFFGQGTRLTVV.

The CDR3 here is CASSLLGTRGEQYF. CDR3 bases: TGTGCCAGCAGCTTACTGGGGACACGGGGAGAGCAGTACTTC. The J gene is TRBJ2-7, the V gene TRBV11-2; a weak D match, TRBD1 (6 bases). Germline V gene lookup returns CDR1 SGHAT and CDR2 FQNNGV. Trimming took 2 bases from V and 7 from J, leaving 15 bases between them. This CDR3 contains 14 residues.

The V call is TRBV5-5, the J call TRBJ2-7; possible D gene TRBD1, 6 bases. The CDR3 extends over 14 amino acids. V dropped 3 bases and J dropped 5 bases, with 15 bases sitting between them. Germline CDR1 and CDR2: SGHKS and YYEKEE (reference sequence). Here the CDR3 DNA reads TGTGCCAGCAGCTCTGCTGGACAGCGCAACGAGCAGTACTTC. Amino acids: CASSSAGQRNEQYF.

V is TRBV25-1 and J is TRBJ1-1; 8 nucleotides line up with TRBD1. The CDR3 contains 12 residues. Trimming at V came to 6 bases and at J to 4 bases, leaving 1 base not matched to a gene. Per germline, CDR1 MGHDK and CDR2 SYGVNS. The CDR3 protein is CASSRGPTEAFF. The DNA for the CDR3 is TGTGCCAGCAGCAGGGGGCCCACTGAAGCTTTCTTT.

The rearrangement joins TRBV6-2 or TRBV6-3 to TRBJ1-3; D might be TRBD1 (6 bases). In germline, CDR1 is MNHEY, CDR2 SVGEGT. V was trimmed by 2 bases and J by 4 bases, leaving 6 bases between them. There are 13 residues in the CDR3. CDR3 nucleotide sequence: TGTGCCAGCAGTTACGGGACAGGAAACACCATATATTTT. Protein: CASSYGTGNTIYF.